Sequencing of this TCR beta chain was carried out in a study of CD8+CD57+ T cells in acquired aplastic anemia (dated by TCRdb to 2016 to 2019). In the study overall: DNA extracted from sorted CD4+ and CD8+ cells had a mean of approximately 3.3 ug, with a range of about 0.2 to 30 ug. A CD8+CD57+ expansion meant a frequency higher than the mean frequency seen in healthy subjects. The study at large found these results: Twenty-nine CD8+ CDR3 sequences were found to be shared between patients and controls, but these sequences appeared to be highly expressed in patients and within the immunodominant clones of the patients. Patients and healthy controls showed no significant difference in CD8+ Simpson's diversity (P=0.060).

At least ten counts were recorded for this clonotype. This clone's antigen is unknown. Nothing much larger sits one base from this clone, and base qualities are not available. TCR beta VDJ combination and CDR3 sequence profiling used genomic DNA as the template. An Illumina HiSeq 2000 was the platform used for TCR repertoire sequencing. Per the authors' processing: Repertoires were assessed using TRBV/TRBJ rearrangement plots, CDR3 size and DJ length profiles, and Simpson's diversity index. The immunodominant clone was defined as the most abundant DNA sequence in deep sequencing data. CDR3 amino acid sequences were screened for sharing across subjects and were compared with published repertoires and the VDJdb database. The raw public reads went through TCRdb reprocessing: fastp at Q25, MiXCR clone calling, in-frame beta chains kept. Every distinct CDR3 protein forms one entry, paired with its most common genes and DNA. TCRdb assigned the V and J calls; the authors' analysis was not used. The sample table contains a few hundred thousand distinct CDR3 sequences; only one count was recorded for about three fifths of them. The ten largest clonotypes hold 1.3% of the sample.

The patients picked for sequencing were ones in whom flow cytometry had shown an expansion of CD8+CD57+ cells. Severe acquired aplastic anemia was diagnosed in all patients according to International Study of Aplastic Anemia and Agranulocytosis and Camitta criteria. At the time blood was sampled, none of the patients had received any therapy. TCR repertoires of sorted CD4+ and CD8+ blood T cells from severe aplastic anemia patients and healthy subjects were deep-sequenced in the study. In the USA, patient enrollment took place under clinicaltrials.gov protocols 00001620, 01623167, 00001397, 00071045, 00081523 and 00961064. Ficoll-Paque density gradient centrifugation was used to isolate peripheral blood mononuclear cells. Before DNA extraction, CD4+ and CD8+ T cells were sorted with FACS or magnetic beads. For CDR1 and CDR2, the germline V gene (reference sequence) lists LNHDA and SQIVND. Including the terminal cysteine and phenylalanine, the CDR3 comprises 16 residues. Only the CDR3 part of the read is kept: 48 bases, read in frame from the first base. V is shortened by 7 bases, J by 0 bases, and the region joining them spans 15 bases.

This receptor was identified in a human donor with aplastic anemia. The sequencing input was sorted CD4+, CD8+, or CD8+CD57+ T cells (not recorded which) from PBMCs. Recombination connected TRBV19 to TRBJ1-4; matching of 6 bases hints at TRBD1 as the D gene. The sequenced DNA is TGTGCCAGTACTATGAGGGGGACGGCAACTAATGAAAAACTGTTTTTT. It translates as CASTMRGTATNEKLFF.